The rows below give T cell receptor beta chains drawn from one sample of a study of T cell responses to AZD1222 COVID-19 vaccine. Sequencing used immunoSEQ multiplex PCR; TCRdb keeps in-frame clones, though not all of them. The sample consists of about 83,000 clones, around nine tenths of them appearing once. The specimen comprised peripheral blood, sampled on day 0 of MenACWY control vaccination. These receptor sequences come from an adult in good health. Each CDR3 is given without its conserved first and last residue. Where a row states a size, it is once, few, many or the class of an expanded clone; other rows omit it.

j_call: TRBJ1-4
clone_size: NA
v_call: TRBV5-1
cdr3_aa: ASSSGTLTTNEKLF

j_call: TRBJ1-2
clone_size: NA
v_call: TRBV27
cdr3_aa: ASSQYWTSNYGYT

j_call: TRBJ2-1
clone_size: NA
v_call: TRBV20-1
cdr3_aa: SASFQGGSEQF

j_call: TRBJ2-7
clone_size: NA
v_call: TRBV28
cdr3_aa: ASSSTGTFLSYEQY

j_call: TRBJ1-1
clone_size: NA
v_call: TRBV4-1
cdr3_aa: ASSPPDKLSTEAF

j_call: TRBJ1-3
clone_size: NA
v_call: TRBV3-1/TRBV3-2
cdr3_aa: ATSRVDSGNTIY

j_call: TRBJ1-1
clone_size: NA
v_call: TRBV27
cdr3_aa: ASSLWGVAGGTEAF

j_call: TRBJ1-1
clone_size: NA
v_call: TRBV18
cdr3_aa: ASSQGVLGRTEAF

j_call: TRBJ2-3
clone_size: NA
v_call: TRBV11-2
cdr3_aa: ASSLRHPDTQY

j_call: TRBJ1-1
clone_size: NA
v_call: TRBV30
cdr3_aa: ALHYSREREAF

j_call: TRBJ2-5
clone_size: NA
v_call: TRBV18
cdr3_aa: ASSPGTEETQY

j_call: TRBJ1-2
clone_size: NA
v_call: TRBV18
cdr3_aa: ATVDRENFDYGYT

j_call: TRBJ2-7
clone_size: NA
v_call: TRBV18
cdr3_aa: ASSGASLSEQY

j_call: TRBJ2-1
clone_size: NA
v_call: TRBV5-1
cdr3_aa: ASSLEASEQF

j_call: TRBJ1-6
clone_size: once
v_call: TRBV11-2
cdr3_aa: ASSLAGWTSSPLH

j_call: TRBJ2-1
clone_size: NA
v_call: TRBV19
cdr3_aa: ATLAGGVYNEQF

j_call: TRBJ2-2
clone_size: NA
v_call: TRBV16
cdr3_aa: ASSRTGSPTGELF

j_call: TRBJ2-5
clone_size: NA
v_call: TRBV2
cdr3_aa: ASSEATGSGLGTQY

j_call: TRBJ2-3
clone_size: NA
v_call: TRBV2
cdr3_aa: ASTVSGTVGLSGTDTQY